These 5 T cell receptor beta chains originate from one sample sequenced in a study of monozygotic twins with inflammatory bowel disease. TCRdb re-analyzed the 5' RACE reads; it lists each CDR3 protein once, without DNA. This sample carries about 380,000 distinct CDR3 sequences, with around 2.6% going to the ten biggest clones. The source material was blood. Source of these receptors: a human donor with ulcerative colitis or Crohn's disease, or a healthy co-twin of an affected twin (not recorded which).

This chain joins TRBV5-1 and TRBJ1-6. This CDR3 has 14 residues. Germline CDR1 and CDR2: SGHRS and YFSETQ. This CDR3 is CASSLSASNTPLHF.

CDR3 amino acids: CASPPGASADTQYF. V is TRBV2 and J is TRBJ2-3; TCRdb designates TRBD1, a call that cannot be tested without DNA. The CDR3 spans 14 residues. CDR1 and CDR2 (germline): SNHLY, FYNNEI.

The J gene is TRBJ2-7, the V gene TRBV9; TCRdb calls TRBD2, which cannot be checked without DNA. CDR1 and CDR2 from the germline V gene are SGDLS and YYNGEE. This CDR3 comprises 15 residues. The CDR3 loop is CASSVGGLAEYEQYF.

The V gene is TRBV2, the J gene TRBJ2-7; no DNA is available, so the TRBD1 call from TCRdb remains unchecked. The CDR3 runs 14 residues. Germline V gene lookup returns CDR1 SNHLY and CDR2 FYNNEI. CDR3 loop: CASSTGRSSYEQYF.

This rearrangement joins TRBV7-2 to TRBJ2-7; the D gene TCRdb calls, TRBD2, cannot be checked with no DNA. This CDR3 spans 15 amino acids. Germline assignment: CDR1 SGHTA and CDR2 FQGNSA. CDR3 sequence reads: CASSDSGGVSYEQYF. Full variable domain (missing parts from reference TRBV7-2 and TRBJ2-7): GAGVSQSPSNKVTEKGKDVELRCDPISGHTALYWYRQSLGQGLEFLIYFQGNSAPDKSGLPSDRFSAERTGGSVSTLTIQRTQQEDSAVYLCASSDSGGVSYEQYFGPGTRLTVT.